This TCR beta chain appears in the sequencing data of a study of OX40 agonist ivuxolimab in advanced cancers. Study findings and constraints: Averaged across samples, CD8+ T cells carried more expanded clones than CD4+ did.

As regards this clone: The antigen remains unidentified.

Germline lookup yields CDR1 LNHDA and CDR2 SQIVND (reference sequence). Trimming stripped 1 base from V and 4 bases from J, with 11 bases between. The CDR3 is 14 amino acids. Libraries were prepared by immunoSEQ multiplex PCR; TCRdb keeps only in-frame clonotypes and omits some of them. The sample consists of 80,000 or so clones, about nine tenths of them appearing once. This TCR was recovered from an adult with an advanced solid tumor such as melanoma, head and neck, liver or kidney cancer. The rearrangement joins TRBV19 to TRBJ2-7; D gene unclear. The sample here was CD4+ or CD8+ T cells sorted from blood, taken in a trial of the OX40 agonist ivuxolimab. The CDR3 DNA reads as TGTGCCAGTAGTATAGGTACCGAGAGATACGAGCAGTACGTC. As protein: CASSIGTERYEQYV.